The subject of this entry is one T cell receptor beta chain. Its target antigen remains unknown. The input lacks base qualities; no much larger clone sits a single base away. The data belong to a study of regulatory T cells in long-lasting Graves disease (dated by TCRdb to about 2021). Some background on the complete study: Antithyroid drugs had been taken for less than 3 months by newly diagnosed Graves' disease patients. This study used TCR sequencing and RNA sequencing of peripheral blood to compare persistent Graves' disease patients against newly diagnosed Graves' disease patients. The study was conducted in China and was registered as a clinical trial. TCR sequencing covered about 13 persistent and some 20 newly diagnosed Graves' disease patients, some 33 samples in total.

CDR1 MNHEY and CDR2 SMNVEV are derived from the germline V gene (reference sequence). From cysteine to phenylalanine, the CDR3 is 17 amino acids long. CDR3 DNA is the only sequence kept; it has 51 bases, read in frame from the first base. V and J lose 6 bases and 6 bases, and a span of 26 bases separates them. Receptor amplification or capture employed multiplex PCR. Reads for this sample came from an Illumina HiSeq 4000. CDR3 regions were amplified by Arm-PCR with iRepertoire HTBI primers to construct TCR beta libraries. Before sequencing, the PCR products underwent gel purification. The source study handled its data this way. A total of 62 TRBV and under 15 TRBJ segments were identified across samples and were used for gene usage analysis of CDR3 amino acid clonotypes. COPE and FqMerger were used to merge the filtered high-quality paired reads into contigs. BLAST was used to align contigs to IMGT TRBV, TRBD and TRBJ reference genes, with CDR3 defined following IMGT. Clonotypes above 0.1% frequency were classified as highly expanded clones. Shannon entropy was used to measure repertoire diversity, and the Gini coefficient was used to measure V-J evenness. A clonotype found in more than one individual was treated as public. Clones were called with MiXCR by TCRdb after fastp trimmed the public reads at Q25, and only in-frame beta chains were retained. Each record represents a unique CDR3 protein, reported with the most common genes and DNA among its rows. The V and J calls and clone size are TCRdb's, not the authors'. Counted in this sample were some 320,000 distinct CDR3 sequences; roughly 18% of them appeared once. The top ten constitute about two fifths of the sample.

Broad study findings and their caveats: More public clonotypes were shared among persistent patients (more than 2,500) than among newly diagnosed patients (roughly 1,000). Peripheral blood alone was examined, since thyroid tissue, which constituted the primary lesion, could not be accessed. As a limitation, the authors acknowledged that the small sample size may reduce accuracy. Sequencing and analysis were restricted to the TCR beta chain. Compared with newly diagnosed patients, persistent Graves' disease patients had lower TCR Shannon entropy and fewer highly expanded clones, which suggests clonal expansion. Persistent disease showed preferential use of TRBV28, TRBJ1-2 and TRBJ2-5, whereas newly diagnosed disease favored TRBV20-1 and TRBJ2-1.

According to the study, the label for this sample's time point signals: newly diagnosed GD, antithyroid drugs for less than 3 months. RNA was extracted from PBMCs in TRIzol for both TCR sequencing and RNA sequencing. The diagnosis of Graves' disease was made according to American Thyroid Association guidelines. Recruitment of patients was carried out at an endocrinology department in Xi'an, China. Each patient gave around 9 milliliters of peripheral blood, collected in an EDTA anticoagulant tube. Ficoll Paque Plus density gradient separation was used to isolate PBMCs, and no additional T cell sorting was done. An Agilent 2100 Bioanalyzer and agarose gel were used to assess RNA quality, and a NanoDrop 2000 was used to measure RNA concentration.

Sequences were derived from peripheral blood mononuclear cells (PBMCs), sampled at new diagnosis, from a patient treated with antithyroid drugs. The receptor was derived from a female donor with Graves disease. The V gene is TRBV27 and the J gene is TRBJ1-2; the D gene is possibly TRBD1, with 5 bases matching. The CDR3 loop reads CASSIPISTDQEDGYTF. The DNA is as follows: TGTGCCAGCAGCATACCTATCTCGACAGACCAGGAAGATGGCTACACCTTC.